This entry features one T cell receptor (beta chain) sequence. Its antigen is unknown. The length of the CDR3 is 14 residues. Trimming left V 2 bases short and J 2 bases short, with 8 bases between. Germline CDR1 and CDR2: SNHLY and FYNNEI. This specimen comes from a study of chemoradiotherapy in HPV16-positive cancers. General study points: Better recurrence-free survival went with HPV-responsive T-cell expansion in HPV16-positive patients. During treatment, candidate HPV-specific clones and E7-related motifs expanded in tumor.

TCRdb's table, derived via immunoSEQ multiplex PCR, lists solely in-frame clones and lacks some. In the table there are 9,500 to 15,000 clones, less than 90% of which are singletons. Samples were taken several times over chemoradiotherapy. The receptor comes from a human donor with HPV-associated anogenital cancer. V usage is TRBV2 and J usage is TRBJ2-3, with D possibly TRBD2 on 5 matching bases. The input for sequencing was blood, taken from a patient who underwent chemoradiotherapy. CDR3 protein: CASSELASTDTQYF. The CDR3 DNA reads TGTGCCAGCAGTGAACTAGCATCCACAGATACGCAGTATTTT.